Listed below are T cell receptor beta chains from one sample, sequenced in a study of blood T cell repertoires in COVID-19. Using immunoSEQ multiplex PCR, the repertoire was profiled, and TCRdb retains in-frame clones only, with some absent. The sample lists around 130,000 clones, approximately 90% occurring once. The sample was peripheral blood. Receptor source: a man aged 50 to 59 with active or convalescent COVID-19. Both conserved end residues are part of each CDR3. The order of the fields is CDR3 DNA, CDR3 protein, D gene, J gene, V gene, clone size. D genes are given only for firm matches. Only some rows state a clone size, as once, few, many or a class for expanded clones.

DNA: TGTGCCAGCAGTTTCACGGGTGCGCAGTATTTT
CDR3: CASSFTGAQYF
D: -
J: TRBJ2-3
V: TRBV12-3/TRBV12-4
size: -

DNA: TGTGCCAGCGGGACAGGTACAAACACTGAAGCTTTCTTT
CDR3: CASGTGTNTEAFF
D: TRBD1
J: TRBJ1-1
V: TRBV12-3/TRBV12-4
size: -

DNA: TGTGCCAGCAGCTTGGTAGGGGGCAATGAGCAGTTCTTC
CDR3: CASSLVGGNEQFF
D: -
J: TRBJ2-1
V: TRBV5-6
size: -

DNA: TGTGCCAGCAGCTTAGGTTTGGGGCCAGTTTTT
CDR3: CASSLGLGPVF
D: -
J: TRBJ1-4
V: TRBV11-2
size: once

DNA: TGTGCCAGCTCACACAACAGGGATACTGAAGCTTTCTTT
CDR3: CASSHNRDTEAFF
D: -
J: TRBJ1-1
V: TRBV18
size: -

DNA: TGTGCCAGCAGTTATTTATCGGGGTCCTACGAGCAGTACTTC
CDR3: CASSYLSGSYEQYF
D: -
J: TRBJ2-7
V: TRBV6-6
size: -

DNA: TGTGCCAGCAGCGCCCAGACAGGGACCCATAGCAATCAGCCCCAGCATTTT
CDR3: CASSAQTGTHSNQPQHF
D: TRBD1
J: TRBJ1-5
V: TRBV28
size: -

DNA: TGTGCCAGCTCACAAGGCCGGGACAGGGTCGCGTACGAGCAGTACTTC
CDR3: CASSQGRDRVAYEQYF
D: TRBD1
J: TRBJ2-7
V: TRBV18
size: -

DNA: TGTGCCAGCAGCTTGGACAACCTTTCACCCCTCCACTTT
CDR3: CASSLDNLSPLHF
D: -
J: TRBJ1-6
V: TRBV5-4
size: -

DNA: TGCAGCGTGGGGGGCTCTGGAAACACCATATATTTT
CDR3: CSVGGSGNTIYF
D: -
J: TRBJ1-3
V: TRBV29-1
size: -

DNA: TGTGCCAGCAGTTTAGGGGGACTTCAGCCCCAGCATTTT
CDR3: CASSLGGLQPQHF
D: -
J: TRBJ1-5
V: TRBV12-3/TRBV12-4
size: -

DNA: TGTGCCAGCAGCTCAGGAGGGGAGCAGTACTTC
CDR3: CASSSGGEQYF
D: -
J: TRBJ2-7
V: TRBV11-3
size: -

DNA: TGCGCCAGCAGCTTAGTACAGGGGGCGCGGGCCCAGTACTTC
CDR3: CASSLVQGARAQYF
D: TRBD1
J: TRBJ2-5
V: TRBV5-1
size: -

DNA: TGTGCCAGCAGGCCCGGGAACACGAACACTGAAGCTTTCTTT
CDR3: CASRPGNTNTEAFF
D: -
J: TRBJ1-1
V: TRBV5-4
size: -

DNA: TGTGCCAGTAGTATGAAGACAGGGGCCCTCCAAGAGACCCAGTACTTC
CDR3: CASSMKTGALQETQYF
D: TRBD1
J: TRBJ2-5
V: TRBV19
size: once

DNA: TGTGCCAGCAGTATCCCCCGGGGGACAGGACACAATGAGCAGTTCTTC
CDR3: CASSIPRGTGHNEQFF
D: TRBD1
J: TRBJ2-1
V: TRBV2
size: -

DNA: TGTGCCAGCAGCTTAGGGAGGGCTCGGGAAGCTTTCTTT
CDR3: CASSLGRAREAFF
D: -
J: TRBJ1-1
V: TRBV11-2
size: -

DNA: TGTGCCAGCAGTACCTCGACAGGGGTGAACACTGAAGCTTTCTTT
CDR3: CASSTSTGVNTEAFF
D: TRBD1
J: TRBJ1-1
V: TRBV6-2/TRBV6-3
size: -

DNA: TGTGCCAGCAGCACAGGACAGGGCTACGAGCAGTACTTC
CDR3: CASSTGQGYEQYF
D: TRBD1
J: TRBJ2-7
V: TRBV2
size: -

DNA: TGCGCCAGCAGCCCGGGGACAGGGGTCACTGAAGCTTTCTTT
CDR3: CASSPGTGVTEAFF
D: TRBD1
J: TRBJ1-1
V: TRBV5-1
size: -

DNA: TGTGCCAGCAGCCCCGAGGGTGGCAGGGGCACTGAAGCTTTCTTT
CDR3: CASSPEGGRGTEAFF
D: -
J: TRBJ1-1
V: TRBV7-6
size: -

DNA: TGTGCCAGCAGTGGCGGACAGCACTATGGCTACACCTTC
CDR3: CASSGGQHYGYTF
D: -
J: TRBJ1-2
V: TRBV25-1
size: -

DNA: TGTGCCAGCAGCTTAGGGGGCCGGAGAGAGACCCAGTACTTC
CDR3: CASSLGGRRETQYF
D: -
J: TRBJ2-5
V: TRBV7-2
size: -

DNA: TGTGCCGTCCAGGGGGACTCCTACAATGAGCAGTTCTTC
CDR3: CAVQGDSYNEQFF
D: TRBD1
J: TRBJ2-1
V: TRBV19
size: -

DNA: TGTGCCAGCAGCCAAGTACCCGGGAGAGGTTCCTACGAGCAGTACTTC
CDR3: CASSQVPGRGSYEQYF
D: -
J: TRBJ2-7
V: TRBV3-1/TRBV3-2
size: -

DNA: TGTGCCACCAGTGAACCACAGGGGGCTGAGACCCAGTACTTC
CDR3: CATSEPQGAETQYF
D: TRBD1
J: TRBJ2-5
V: TRBV24-1
size: -

DNA: TGTGCCAGCAGCTTAAACAGGAGGGAGGCCTATGGCTACACCTTC
CDR3: CASSLNRREAYGYTF
D: -
J: TRBJ1-2
V: TRBV7-2
size: -

DNA: TGTGCCAGCAGTGAAACAGGGGCGGGGGAGACCCAGTACTTC
CDR3: CASSETGAGETQYF
D: -
J: TRBJ2-5
V: TRBV6-1
size: once

DNA: TGCGCCAGCGCGACCTCGGGACAGCAAGAGACCCAGTACTTC
CDR3: CASATSGQQETQYF
D: TRBD1
J: TRBJ2-5
V: TRBV5-1
size: -

DNA: TGTGCCAGCAGTGAAGGGCAGGGGAGAGCTGAAGCTTTCTTT
CDR3: CASSEGQGRAEAFF
D: -
J: TRBJ1-1
V: TRBV25-1
size: -

DNA: TGTGCCAGCAGTTACGGCAGGGGAAACATTCAGTACTTC
CDR3: CASSYGRGNIQYF
D: -
J: TRBJ2-4
V: TRBV6-2/TRBV6-3
size: -

DNA: TGTGCCAGTAGTATAGCCGCCTCGGGGAGTCTTAACTATGGCTACACCTTC
CDR3: CASSIAASGSLNYGYTF
D: -
J: TRBJ1-2
V: TRBV19
size: -

DNA: TGTGCCTGGAGGGCCCAGGGGGAGACCCAGTACTTC
CDR3: CAWRAQGETQYF
D: -
J: TRBJ2-5
V: TRBV30
size: -

DNA: TGTGCCAGCAGCTTAGGCGGGGCCGGGACAGATACGCAGTATTTT
CDR3: CASSLGGAGTDTQYF
D: -
J: TRBJ2-3
V: TRBV7-2
size: -

DNA: TGTGCCAGCAGCTTGGAGGGGCACAATAATTCACCCCTCCACTTT
CDR3: CASSLEGHNNSPLHF
D: -
J: TRBJ1-6
V: TRBV5-6
size: -

DNA: TGTGCCAGCAGTCAGCAGCGTCTACCAACTAATGAAAAACTGTTTTTT
CDR3: CASSQQRLPTNEKLFF
D: -
J: TRBJ1-4
V: TRBV2
size: -

DNA: TGTGCCAGCAGCCTGTTCGGGGGCTACACCTTC
CDR3: CASSLFGGYTF
D: -
J: TRBJ1-2
V: TRBV5-5
size: -

DNA: TGTGCCAGTATTGGGGGCGGAAACACCGGGGAGCTGTTTTTT
CDR3: CASIGGGNTGELFF
D: -
J: TRBJ2-2
V: TRBV19
size: -

DNA: TGTGCCCGCGGGTTGACAGGGCGAAACACCATATATTTT
CDR3: CARGLTGRNTIYF
D: TRBD1
J: TRBJ1-3
V: TRBV6-7
size: few

DNA: TGCGCCAGCAGTCGGGAGCAGAATAATTCACCCCTCCACTTT
CDR3: CASSREQNNSPLHF
D: -
J: TRBJ1-6
V: TRBV5-1
size: -

DNA: TGCGCCAGCAGCTTGACGGACACCCCGGGCAACATTCAGTACTTC
CDR3: CASSLTDTPGNIQYF
D: -
J: TRBJ2-4
V: TRBV5-1
size: -

DNA: TGTGCCAGCTCACCACGGGACTTAACCTACGAGCAGTACTTC
CDR3: CASSPRDLTYEQYF
D: -
J: TRBJ2-7
V: TRBV18
size: -

DNA: TGCGCCAGCAGCCATTCTAGACTAGCGGGGGGGCTTAGTCCCGGGGAGCTGTTTTTT
CDR3: CASSHSRLAGGLSPGELFF
D: TRBD2
J: TRBJ2-2
V: TRBV4-3
size: -

DNA: TGTGCCAGCAGCTTGGCCGGGACAGGTGAAGCTTTCTTT
CDR3: CASSLAGTGEAFF
D: TRBD1
J: TRBJ1-1
V: TRBV7-2
size: -

DNA: TGTGCCACCAGTGATTCTCTCAGGGGTAATCAGCCCCAGCATTTT
CDR3: CATSDSLRGNQPQHF
D: -
J: TRBJ1-5
V: TRBV24-1
size: -

DNA: TGTGCCAGCTCACCAACAGCAAACACTGAAGCTTTCTTT
CDR3: CASSPTANTEAFF
D: -
J: TRBJ1-1
V: TRBV18
size: -

DNA: TGTGCCAGTAGTATAGGGGGACAGGGGGCTTACACAGATACGCAGTATTTT
CDR3: CASSIGGQGAYTDTQYF
D: TRBD1
J: TRBJ2-3
V: TRBV19
size: -

DNA: TGCGCCAGCAGCCAACAGACAGTGGCAGATACGCAGTATTTT
CDR3: CASSQQTVADTQYF
D: -
J: TRBJ2-3
V: TRBV4-1
size: -

DNA: TGTGCCAGCAGCTCGGGACAGGGCCCCACAGATACGCAGTATTTT
CDR3: CASSSGQGPTDTQYF
D: TRBD1
J: TRBJ2-3
V: TRBV5-6
size: -

DNA: TGTGCCAGCAGCTTCGTCGCTAGCGGGGGCCAAGAGACCCAGTACTTC
CDR3: CASSFVASGGQETQYF
D: TRBD2
J: TRBJ2-5
V: TRBV11-2
size: -

DNA: TGTGCCAGCAGCCCCCGGGGAGCGTTTGAAGCTTTCTTT
CDR3: CASSPRGAFEAFF
D: -
J: TRBJ1-1
V: TRBV7-2
size: -

DNA: TGTGCCAGCAGCGTAGTGACAGGGGCACGAACTGAAGCTTTCTTT
CDR3: CASSVVTGARTEAFF
D: TRBD1
J: TRBJ1-1
V: TRBV9
size: -

DNA: TGTGCCAGCAGTGAAAGCCTTTCCCCAGGTCCTGACAATTCACCCCTCCACTTT
CDR3: CASSESLSPGPDNSPLHF
D: -
J: TRBJ1-6
V: TRBV6-1
size: -

DNA: TGTGCCTGGGGACAGGGAGGTGAAAAACTGTTTTTT
CDR3: CAWGQGGEKLFF
D: TRBD1
J: TRBJ1-4
V: TRBV30
size: once